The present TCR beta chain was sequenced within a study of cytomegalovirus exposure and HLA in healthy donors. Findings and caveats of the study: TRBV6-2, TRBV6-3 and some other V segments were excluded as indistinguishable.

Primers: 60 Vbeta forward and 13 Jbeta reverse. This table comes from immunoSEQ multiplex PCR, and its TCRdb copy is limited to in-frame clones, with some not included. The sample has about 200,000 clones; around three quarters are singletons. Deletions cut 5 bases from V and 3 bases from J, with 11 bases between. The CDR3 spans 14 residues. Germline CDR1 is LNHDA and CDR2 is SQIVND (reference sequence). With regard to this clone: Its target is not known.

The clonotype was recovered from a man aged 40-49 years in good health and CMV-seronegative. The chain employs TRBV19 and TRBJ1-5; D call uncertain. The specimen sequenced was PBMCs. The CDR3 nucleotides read TGTGCCAGTAGTCCCTCGAGTGACAATCAGCCCCAGCATTTT. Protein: CASSPSSDNQPQHF.